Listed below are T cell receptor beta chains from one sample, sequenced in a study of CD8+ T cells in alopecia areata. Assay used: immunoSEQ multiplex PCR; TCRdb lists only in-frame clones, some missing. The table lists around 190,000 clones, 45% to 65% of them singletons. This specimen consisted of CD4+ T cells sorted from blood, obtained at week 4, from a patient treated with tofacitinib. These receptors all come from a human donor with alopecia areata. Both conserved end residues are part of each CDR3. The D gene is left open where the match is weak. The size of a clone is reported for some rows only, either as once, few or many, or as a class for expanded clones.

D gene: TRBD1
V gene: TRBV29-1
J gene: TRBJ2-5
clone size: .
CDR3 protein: CSVLRDRGTQYF
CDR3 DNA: TGCAGCGTGCTCCGGGACAGGGGGACCCAGTACTTC

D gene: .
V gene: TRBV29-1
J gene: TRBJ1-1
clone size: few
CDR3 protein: CSVEDRRTLIWPEAFF
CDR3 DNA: TGCAGCGTTGAAGATCGCCGGACGCTAATTTGGCCTGAAGCTTTCTTT

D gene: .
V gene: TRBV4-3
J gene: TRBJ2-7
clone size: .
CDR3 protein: CASSQEGRGSSEQYF
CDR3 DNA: TGCGCCAGCAGCCAAGAAGGAAGGGGTTCATCCGAGCAGTACTTC

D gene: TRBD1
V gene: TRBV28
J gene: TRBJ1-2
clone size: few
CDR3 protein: CASSRQGWGYGYTF
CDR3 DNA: TGTGCCAGCAGTAGACAGGGGTGGGGCTATGGCTACACCTTC

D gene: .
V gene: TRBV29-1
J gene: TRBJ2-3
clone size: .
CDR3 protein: CSVERASPTDTQYF
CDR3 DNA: TGCAGCGTTGAGAGGGCGTCGCCCACAGATACGCAGTATTTT

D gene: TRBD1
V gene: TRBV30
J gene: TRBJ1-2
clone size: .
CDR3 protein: CAWSIDRGWFGYTF
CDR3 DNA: TGTGCCTGGAGTATTGACAGGGGATGGTTTGGCTACACCTTC

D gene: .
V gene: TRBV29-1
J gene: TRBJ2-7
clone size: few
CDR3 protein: CSVEVGISYEQYF
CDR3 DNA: TGCAGCGTTGAAGTAGGGATCAGCTACGAGCAGTACTTC

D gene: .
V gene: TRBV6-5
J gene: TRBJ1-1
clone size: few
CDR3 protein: CASRRRGWNTEAFF
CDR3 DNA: TGTGCCAGCAGACGCCGAGGGTGGAACACTGAAGCTTTCTTT

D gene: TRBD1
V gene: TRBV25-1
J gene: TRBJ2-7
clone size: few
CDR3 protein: CASSPRDRGAYEQYF
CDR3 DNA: TGTGCCAGCAGCCCCCGGGACAGGGGAGCCTACGAGCAGTACTTC

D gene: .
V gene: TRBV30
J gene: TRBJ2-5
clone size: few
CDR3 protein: CAWSAPGWETQYF
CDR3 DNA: TGTGCCTGGAGTGCCCCCGGTTGGGAGACCCAGTACTTC

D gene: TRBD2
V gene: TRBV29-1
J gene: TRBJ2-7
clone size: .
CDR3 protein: CSVGLVAGGRNEQYF
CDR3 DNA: TGCAGCGTTGGTCTCGTCGCGGGAGGTCGCAACGAGCAGTACTTC

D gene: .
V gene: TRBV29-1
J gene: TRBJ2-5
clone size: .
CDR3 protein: CSASAVQETQYF
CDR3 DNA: TGCAGCGCCTCCGCGGTCCAAGAGACCCAGTACTTC

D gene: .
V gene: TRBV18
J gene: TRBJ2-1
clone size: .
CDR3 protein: CASSPSFTEQFF
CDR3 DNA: TGTGCCAGCTCACCAAGTTTCACTGAGCAGTTCTTC

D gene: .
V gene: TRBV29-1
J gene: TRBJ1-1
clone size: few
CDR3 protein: CSVGRPAEAFF
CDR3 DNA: TGCAGCGTTGGCCGACCTGCTGAAGCTTTCTTT

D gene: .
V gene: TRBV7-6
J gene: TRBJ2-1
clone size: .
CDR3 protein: CASSYLGYNEQFF
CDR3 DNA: TGTGCCAGCAGCTATCTGGGATACAATGAGCAGTTCTTC

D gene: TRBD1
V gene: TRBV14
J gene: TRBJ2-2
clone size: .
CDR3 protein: CASSLWTGVTGELFF
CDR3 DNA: TGTGCCAGCAGCCTGTGGACAGGGGTCACCGGGGAGCTGTTTTTT

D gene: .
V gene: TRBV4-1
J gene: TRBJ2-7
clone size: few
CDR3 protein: CASSQEGYGREQYF
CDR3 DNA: TGCGCCAGCAGCCAAGAGGGGTACGGACGGGAGCAGTACTTC

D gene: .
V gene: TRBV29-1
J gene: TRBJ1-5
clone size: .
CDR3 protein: CSVAASNSNQPQHF
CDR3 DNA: TGCAGCGTTGCGGCCAGCAATAGCAATCAGCCCCAGCATTTT

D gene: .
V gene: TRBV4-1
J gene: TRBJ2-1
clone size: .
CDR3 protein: CASSQDPSSAYYNEQFF
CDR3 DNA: TGCGCCAGCAGCCAAGACCCATCTAGCGCGTACTACAATGAGCAGTTCTTC

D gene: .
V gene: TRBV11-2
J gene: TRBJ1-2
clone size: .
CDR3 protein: CASSHRPSTANRNYGYTF
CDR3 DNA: TGTGCCAGCAGCCACAGGCCCTCTACAGCCAACAGAAACTATGGCTACACCTTC

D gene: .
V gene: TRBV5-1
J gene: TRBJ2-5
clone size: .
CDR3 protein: CASSLGGLETQYF
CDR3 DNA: TGCGCCAGCAGCTTGGGGGGGCTGGAGACCCAGTACTTC

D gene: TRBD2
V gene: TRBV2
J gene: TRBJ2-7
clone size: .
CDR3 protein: CASRRERERYEQYF
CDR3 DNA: TGTGCCAGCAGGAGGGAGCGGGAGAGATACGAGCAGTACTTC

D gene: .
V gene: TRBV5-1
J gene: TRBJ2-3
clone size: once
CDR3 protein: CASSSGTLGDTQYF
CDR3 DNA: TGCGCCAGCAGTAGCGGAACCTTGGGGGATACGCAGTATTTT

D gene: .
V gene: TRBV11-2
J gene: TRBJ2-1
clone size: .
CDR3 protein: CASSFQYNEQFF
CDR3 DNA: TGTGCCAGCAGCTTCCAATACAATGAGCAGTTCTTC

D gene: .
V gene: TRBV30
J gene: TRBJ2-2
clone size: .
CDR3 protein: CAWSDRTPNTGELFF
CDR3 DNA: TGTGCCTGGAGTGACCGGACCCCGAACACCGGGGAGCTGTTTTTT

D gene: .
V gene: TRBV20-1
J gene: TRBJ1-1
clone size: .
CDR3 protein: CSARAQAEAFF
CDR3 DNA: TGCAGTGCTAGGGCCCAGGCGGAAGCTTTCTTT

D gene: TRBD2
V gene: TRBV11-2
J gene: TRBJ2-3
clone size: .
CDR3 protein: CASSFTSGSGSFPDTQYF
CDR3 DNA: TGTGCCAGCAGCTTTACAAGCGGTAGCGGGAGTTTTCCAGATACGCAGTATTTT

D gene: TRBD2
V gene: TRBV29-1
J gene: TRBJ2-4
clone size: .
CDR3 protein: CSGTGLGTYIQYF
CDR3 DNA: TGCAGCGGGACGGGACTAGGGACGTACATTCAGTACTTC

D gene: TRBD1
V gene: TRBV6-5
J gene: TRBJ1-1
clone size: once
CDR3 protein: CASSRDRDTEAFF
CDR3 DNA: TGTGCCAGCAGCCGGGACAGGGACACTGAAGCTTTCTTT

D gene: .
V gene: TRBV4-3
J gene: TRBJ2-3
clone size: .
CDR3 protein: CASSQDRAGDTQYF
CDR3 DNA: TGCGCCAGCAGCCAAGATAGGGCGGGGGATACGCAGTATTTT

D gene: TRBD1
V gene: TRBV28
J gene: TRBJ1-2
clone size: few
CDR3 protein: CASRAGTGIIYGYTF
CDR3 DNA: TGTGCCAGCAGGGCGGGGACAGGGATAATCTATGGCTACACCTTC

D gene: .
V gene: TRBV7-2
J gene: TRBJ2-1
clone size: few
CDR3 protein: CASSRETNEQFF
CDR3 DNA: TGTGCCAGCAGCCGGGAAACAAATGAGCAGTTCTTC

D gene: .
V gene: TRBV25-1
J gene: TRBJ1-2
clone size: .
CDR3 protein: CASSVTEYGYTF
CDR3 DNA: TGTGCCAGCAGTGTGACAGAGTATGGCTACACCTTC

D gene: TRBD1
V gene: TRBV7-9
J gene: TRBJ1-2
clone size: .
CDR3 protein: CASSLAGQVYGYTF
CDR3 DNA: TGTGCCAGCAGCTTAGCGGGACAGGTTTATGGCTACACCTTC

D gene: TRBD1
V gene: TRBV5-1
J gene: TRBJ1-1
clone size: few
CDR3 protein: CAYSPGQGAEAFF
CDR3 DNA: TGCGCCTACTCTCCGGGACAGGGGGCCGAAGCTTTCTTT

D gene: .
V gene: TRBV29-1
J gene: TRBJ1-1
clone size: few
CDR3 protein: CSVAGRMNTEAFF
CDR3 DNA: TGCAGCGTTGCCGGGCGGATGAACACTGAAGCTTTCTTT

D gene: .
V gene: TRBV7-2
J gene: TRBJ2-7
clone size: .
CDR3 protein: CASSLIRSTYEQYF
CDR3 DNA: TGTGCCAGCAGCTTAATCCGTAGCACCTACGAGCAGTACTTC

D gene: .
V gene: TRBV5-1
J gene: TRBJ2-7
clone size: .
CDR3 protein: CASRPGTFSYEQYF
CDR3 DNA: TGCGCCAGCAGACCCGGGACATTCTCCTACGAGCAGTACTTC

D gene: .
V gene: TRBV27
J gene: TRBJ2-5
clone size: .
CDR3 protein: CASSRLYQETQYF
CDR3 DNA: TGTGCCAGCAGTCGCCTATACCAAGAGACCCAGTACTTC

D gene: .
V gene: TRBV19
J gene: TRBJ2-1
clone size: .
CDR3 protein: CASSRANEQFF
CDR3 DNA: TGTGCCAGTTCGAGAGCCAATGAGCAGTTCTTC

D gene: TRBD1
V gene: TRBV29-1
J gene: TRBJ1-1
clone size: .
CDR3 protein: CSVYRQGGSEAFF
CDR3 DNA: TGCAGCGTTTACAGACAGGGGGGCTCTGAAGCTTTCTTT

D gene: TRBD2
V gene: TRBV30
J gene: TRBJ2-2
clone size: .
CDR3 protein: CAWSVLAGGNGELFF
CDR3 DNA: TGTGCCTGGAGTGTACTTGCGGGAGGTAACGGGGAGCTGTTTTTT

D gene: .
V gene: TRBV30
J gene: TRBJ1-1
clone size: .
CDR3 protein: CAWTPTENTEAFF
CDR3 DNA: TGTGCCTGGACCCCGACAGAGAACACTGAAGCTTTCTTT

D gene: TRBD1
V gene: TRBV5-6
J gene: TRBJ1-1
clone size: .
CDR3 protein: CASSGWDRRREAFF
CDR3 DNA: TGTGCCAGCAGCGGATGGGACAGACGGCGGGAAGCTTTCTTT

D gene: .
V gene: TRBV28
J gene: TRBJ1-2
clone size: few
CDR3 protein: CASSSPAAYGYTF
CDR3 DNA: TGTGCCAGCAGTTCCCCGGCCGCCTATGGCTACACCTTC

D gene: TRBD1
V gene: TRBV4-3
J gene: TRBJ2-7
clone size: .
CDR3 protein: CASSHVSGTATYEQYF
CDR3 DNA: TGCGCCAGCAGCCATGTCTCCGGGACAGCGACCTACGAGCAGTACTTC

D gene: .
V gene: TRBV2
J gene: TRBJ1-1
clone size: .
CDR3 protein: CASSTLSTEAFF
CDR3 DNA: TGTGCCAGCAGTACACTGAGCACTGAAGCTTTCTTT

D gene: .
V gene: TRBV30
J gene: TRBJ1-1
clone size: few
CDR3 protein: CAWSAPVPGQGNTEAFF
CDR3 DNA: TGTGCCTGGAGTGCCCCTGTCCCGGGACAAGGGAACACTGAAGCTTTCTTT

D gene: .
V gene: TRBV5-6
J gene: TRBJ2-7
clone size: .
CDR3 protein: CASSFGGISSYEQYF
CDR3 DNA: TGTGCCAGCAGCTTCGGGGGCATCAGCTCCTACGAGCAGTACTTC

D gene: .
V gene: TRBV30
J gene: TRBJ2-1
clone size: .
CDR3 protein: CAWSVRPGTRYNEQFF
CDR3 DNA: TGTGCCTGGAGTGTACGTCCGGGGACAAGGTACAATGAGCAGTTCTTC

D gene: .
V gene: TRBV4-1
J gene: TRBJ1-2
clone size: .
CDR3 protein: CASSQGGLNYGYTF
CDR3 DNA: TGCGCCAGCAGCCAAGGGGGCCTGAACTATGGCTACACCTTC

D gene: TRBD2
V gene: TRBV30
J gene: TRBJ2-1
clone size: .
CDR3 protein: CAWRQTKGLAAYNEQFF
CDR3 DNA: TGTGCCTGGAGGCAAACCAAGGGACTAGCGGCCTACAATGAGCAGTTCTTC

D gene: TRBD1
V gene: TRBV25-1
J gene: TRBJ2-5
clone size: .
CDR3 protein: CASRLGQGTQYF
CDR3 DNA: TGTGCCAGCAGGCTCGGACAGGGGACCCAGTACTTC

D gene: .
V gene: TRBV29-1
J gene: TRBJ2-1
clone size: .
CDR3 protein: CSGQKGWHEQFF
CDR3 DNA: TGCAGCGGACAAAAAGGTTGGCATGAGCAGTTCTTC

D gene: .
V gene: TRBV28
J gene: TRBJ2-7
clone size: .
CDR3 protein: CASSLQYEQYF
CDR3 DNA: TGTGCCAGCAGTCTCCAATACGAGCAGTACTTC

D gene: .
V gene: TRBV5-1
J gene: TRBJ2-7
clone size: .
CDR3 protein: CASSLTGIEQYF
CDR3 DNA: TGCGCCAGCAGCTTAACAGGGATTGAGCAGTACTTC